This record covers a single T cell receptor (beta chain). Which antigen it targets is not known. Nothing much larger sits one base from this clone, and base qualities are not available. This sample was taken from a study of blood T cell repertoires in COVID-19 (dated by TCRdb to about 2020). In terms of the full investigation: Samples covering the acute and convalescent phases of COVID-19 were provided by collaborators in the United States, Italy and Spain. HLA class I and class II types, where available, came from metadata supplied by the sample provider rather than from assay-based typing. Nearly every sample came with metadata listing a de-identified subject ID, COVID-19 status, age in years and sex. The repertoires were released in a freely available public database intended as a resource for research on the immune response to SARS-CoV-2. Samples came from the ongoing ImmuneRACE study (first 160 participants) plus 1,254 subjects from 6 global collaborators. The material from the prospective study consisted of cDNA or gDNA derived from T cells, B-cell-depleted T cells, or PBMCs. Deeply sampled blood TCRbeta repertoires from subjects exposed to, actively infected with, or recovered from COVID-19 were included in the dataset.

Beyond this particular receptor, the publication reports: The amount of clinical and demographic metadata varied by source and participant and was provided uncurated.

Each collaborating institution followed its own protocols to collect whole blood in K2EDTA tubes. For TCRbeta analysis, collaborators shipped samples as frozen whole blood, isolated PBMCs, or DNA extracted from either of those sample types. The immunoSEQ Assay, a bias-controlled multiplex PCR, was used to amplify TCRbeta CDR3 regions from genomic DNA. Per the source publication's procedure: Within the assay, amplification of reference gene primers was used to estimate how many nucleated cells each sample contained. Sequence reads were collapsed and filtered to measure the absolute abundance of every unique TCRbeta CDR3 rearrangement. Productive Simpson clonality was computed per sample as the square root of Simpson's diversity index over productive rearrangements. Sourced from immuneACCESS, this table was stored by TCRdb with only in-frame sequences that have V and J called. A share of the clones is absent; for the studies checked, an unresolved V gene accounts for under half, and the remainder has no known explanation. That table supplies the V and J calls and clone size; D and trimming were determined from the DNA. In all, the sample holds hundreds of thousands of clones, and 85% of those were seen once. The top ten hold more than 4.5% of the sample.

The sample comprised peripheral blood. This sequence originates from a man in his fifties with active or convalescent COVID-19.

The CDR3 is CATSRDSTGQGPRGELFF. The nucleotide sequence reads TGTGCCACCAGCAGAGATTCGACGGGACAGGGGCCGCGAGGGGAGCTGTTTTTT. The chain joins TRBV15 to TRBJ2-2, and 10 bases in between align with TRBD1. Trimming removed 0 bases from V and 8 bases from J; the gene matches leave 12 bases unexplained. Inclusive of the bounding cysteine and phenylalanine, the CDR3 is 18 residues long. The kept DNA is CDR3 alone, 54 bases in frame from the first base. For CDR1 and CDR2, the germline V gene (reference sequence) lists LNHNV and YYDKDF.